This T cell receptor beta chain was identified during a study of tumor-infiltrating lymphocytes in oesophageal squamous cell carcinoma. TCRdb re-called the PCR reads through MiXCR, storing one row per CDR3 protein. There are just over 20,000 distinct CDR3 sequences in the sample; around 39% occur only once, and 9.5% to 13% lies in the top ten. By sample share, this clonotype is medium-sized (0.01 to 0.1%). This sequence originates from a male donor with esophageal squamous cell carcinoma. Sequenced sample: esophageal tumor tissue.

CDR3 DNA: TGTGCCAGCAGCTACCAAGAGACCCAGTACTTC. Protein sequence: CASSYQETQYF. The J gene is TRBJ2-5, the V gene TRBV7-2; no clear D gene. CDR1 and CDR2 from the germline V gene are SGHTA and FQGNSA. The V end was cut by 4 bases, the J end by 0 bases, with 0 bases between. The CDR3 has 11 amino acids.